This T cell receptor beta chain was identified during a study of technical replicates of blood from a few donors. V was cut by 0 bases and J by 7 bases, with 13 bases left in between. This CDR3 contains 15 residues. The germline V gene encodes CDR1 MNHEY and CDR2 SVGAGI. Profiling relied on immunoSEQ multiplex PCR, and the TCRdb table lists in-frame clones only, not all of them. The sample consists of 75,000 to 90,000 clones, over 90% of them appearing once. This chain uses TRBV6-5 with TRBJ2-1, with a possible D match to TRBD2 (6 bases). What was sequenced was T cells isolated from PBMCs. The clonotype originates from a human donor in good health. CDR3 protein: CASSYSYEEGNEQFF. The CDR3, as DNA: TGTGCCAGCAGTTACTCATACGAGGAGGGTAATGAGCAGTTCTTC.